The rows below give T cell receptor beta chains drawn from one sample of a study of blood T cell repertoires in COVID-19. Method: immunoSEQ multiplex PCR; TCRdb's copy keeps in-frame clones and lacks some. This table has more than 120,000 clones, about 87% appearing once. Sequenced material: peripheral blood. These TCRs come from a man aged 45-60 years who had recovered from COVID-19. Both conserved end residues are part of each CDR3. The D gene is left open where the match is weak. Not every row has a clone size; where given, it reads once, few, many or a size class.

.,TRBV19,TRBD1,TRBJ1-6,CASRSGTGQNSPLHF,TGTGCCAGTAGGTCCGGGACAGGGCAGAATTCACCCCTCCACTTT
.,TRBV6-2/TRBV6-3,.,TRBJ2-7,CASSNTDEQYF,TGTGCCAGCAGCAACACAGACGAGCAGTACTTC
.,TRBV6-6,.,TRBJ1-1,CASSPDPGGEAFF,TGTGCCAGCAGCCCCGACCCGGGCGGGGAAGCTTTCTTT
.,TRBV4-3,TRBD1,TRBJ2-3,CASSGRQGRSTDTQYF,TGCGCCAGCAGCGGTAGACAGGGCCGGAGCACAGATACGCAGTATTTT
.,TRBV7-2,TRBD1,TRBJ1-1,CASSPRDRRAEAFF,TGTGCCAGCAGCCCGCGGGACAGGAGGGCTGAAGCTTTCTTT
.,TRBV19,TRBD1,TRBJ1-5,CASRHDRVHSNQPQHF,TGTGCCAGTAGGCATGACAGGGTACATAGCAATCAGCCCCAGCATTTT
.,TRBV6-5,TRBD1,TRBJ1-2,CASSWLEPGQGHGYTF,TGTGCCAGCAGTTGGCTGGAACCGGGACAGGGACACGGCTACACCTTC
.,TRBV6-1,TRBD1,TRBJ1-2,CASSEEQGAGYGYTF,TGTGCCAGCAGTGAAGAGCAGGGGGCAGGCTATGGCTACACCTTC
.,TRBV29-1,.,TRBJ1-1,CSVEKGGNTEAFF,TGCAGCGTTGAAAAGGGAGGGAACACTGAAGCTTTCTTT
.,TRBV5-1,.,TRBJ1-2,CASSPKEIDGYTF,TGCGCCAGCAGCCCAAAAGAAATAGATGGCTACACCTTC
once,TRBV12-3/TRBV12-4,.,TRBJ2-7,CASSHSSYEQYF,TGTGCCAGCAGTCACAGCTCCTACGAGCAGTACTTC
.,TRBV5-1,.,TRBJ2-7,CASSLAGRHLYEQYF,TGCGCCAGCAGCTTGGCCGGCAGGCACCTTTACGAGCAGTACTTC
.,TRBV29-1,TRBD2,TRBJ2-5,CSGRSGGRGETQYF,TGCAGCGGACGTAGCGGGGGGAGGGGAGAGACCCAGTACTTC
.,TRBV5-6,TRBD2,TRBJ2-7,CASRSASGAGEQYF,TGTGCCAGCAGATCCGCTAGCGGGGCGGGAGAGCAGTACTTC
.,TRBV23-1,TRBD1,TRBJ1-2,CASSQLTGGDGYTF,TGCGCCAGCAGTCAATTGACAGGGGGGGATGGCTACACCTTC
.,TRBV29-1,TRBD1,TRBJ2-7,CSVGTGGNSYEQYF,TGCAGCGTGGGGACAGGGGGCAATTCCTACGAGCAGTACTTC
.,TRBV12-3/TRBV12-4,.,TRBJ1-3,CASSRNSGNTIYF,TGTGCCAGCAGCAGAAACTCTGGAAACACCATATATTTT
.,TRBV6-5,TRBD2,TRBJ2-5,CASSTSRSGGETQYF,TGTGCCAGCAGTACCAGTCGGAGCGGGGGGGAGACCCAGTACTTC
.,TRBV11-2,.,TRBJ2-7,CASSLDSYGLEQYF,TGTGCCAGCAGCTTGGACTCATATGGGCTCGAGCAGTACTTC
.,TRBV5-1,TRBD1,TRBJ2-3,CASGRGGTGSDTQYF,TGCGCCAGCGGACGGGGCGGGACAGGATCAGATACGCAGTATTTT